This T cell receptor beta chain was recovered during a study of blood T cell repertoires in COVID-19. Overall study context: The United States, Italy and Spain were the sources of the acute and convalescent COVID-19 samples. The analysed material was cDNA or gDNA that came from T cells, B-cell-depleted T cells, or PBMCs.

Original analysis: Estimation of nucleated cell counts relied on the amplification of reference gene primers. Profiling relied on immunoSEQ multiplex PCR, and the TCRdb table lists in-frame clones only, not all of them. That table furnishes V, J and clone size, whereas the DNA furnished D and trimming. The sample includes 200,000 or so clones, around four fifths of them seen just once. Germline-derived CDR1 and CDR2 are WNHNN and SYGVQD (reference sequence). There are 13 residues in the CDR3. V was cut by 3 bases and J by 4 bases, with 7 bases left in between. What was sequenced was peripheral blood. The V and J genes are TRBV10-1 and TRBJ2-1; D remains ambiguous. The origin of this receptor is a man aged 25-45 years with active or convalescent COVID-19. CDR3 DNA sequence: TGCGCCAGCAGTGATCGTCAGTACAATGAGCAGTTCTTC. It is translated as CASSDRQYNEQFF.